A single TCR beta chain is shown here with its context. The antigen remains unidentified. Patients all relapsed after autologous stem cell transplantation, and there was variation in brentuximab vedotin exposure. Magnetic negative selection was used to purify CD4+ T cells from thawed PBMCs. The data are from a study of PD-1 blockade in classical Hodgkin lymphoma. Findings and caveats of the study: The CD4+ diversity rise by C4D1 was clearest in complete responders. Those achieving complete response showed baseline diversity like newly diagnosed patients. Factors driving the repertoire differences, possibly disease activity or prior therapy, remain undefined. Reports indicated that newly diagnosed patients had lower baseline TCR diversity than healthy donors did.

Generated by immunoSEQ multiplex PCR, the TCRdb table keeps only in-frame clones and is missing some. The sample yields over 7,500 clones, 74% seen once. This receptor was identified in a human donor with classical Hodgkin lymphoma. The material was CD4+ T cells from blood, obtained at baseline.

CDR3 protein: CANPGQGNYGYTF. In DNA, the CDR3 is TGTGCCAACCCGGGACAGGGGAACTATGGCTACACCTTC. This rearrangement joins TRBV2 to TRBJ1-2; 10 nucleotides align to TRBD1. The CDR3 contains 13 residues. Unmatched junction bases numbered 4, after V lost 10 bases and J lost 2 bases. CDR1 is SNHLY, CDR2 FYNNEI, per germline.